The next 13 T cell receptor beta chains were all read from a single sample in a study of cytomegalovirus exposure and HLA in healthy donors (dated by TCRdb to 2017 to 2019). The library was generated by the immunoSEQ multiplex PCR assay. For the multiplex PCR, a mixture combining 60 forward primers for TCR Vbeta segments and 13 reverse primers for TCR Jbeta segments was used. TCRdb carries this immuneACCESS record with in-frame sequences only. Its versions omit some clonotypes, under half of them owing to an unresolved V gene in the studies checked, with the rest unexplained. This sample comprises 150,000 to 200,000 clones, roughly three quarters of them detected only once. The ten largest clones take up 0.39% of the sample. Sample: PBMCs. Source of these receptors: a male donor in good health and CMV-seropositive.

In the case of this clone: This CDR3 is also generated by other DNA sequences in the sample. This rearrangement joins TRBV15 to TRBJ2-1, with D perhaps matching TRBD2 (5 bases). From germline, CDR1 is LNHNV and CDR2 YYDKDF (reference sequence). The CDR3 sequence is 16 residues long. Trimming cost V 0 bases and J 3 bases, with 12 bases left between them. CDR3 sequence (DNA): TGTGCCACCAGCAGAGATGGAGCGGCCTACTACAATGAGCAGTTCTTC. Its protein is CATSRDGAAYYNEQFF.

This clone was counted between two and nine times. This chain connects TRBV6-1 to TRBJ2-6; D gene unclear. The germline CDR1 and CDR2 sequences are MNHNS and SASEGT. The CDR3 contains 14 residues. V dropped 4 bases and J dropped 1 base, with 5 bases sitting between them. CDR3 bases: TGTGCCAGCAGTGGACAATCTGGGGCCAACGTCCTGACTTTC. Amino acids: CASSGQSGANVLTF.

The gene calls are TRBV29-1 and TRBJ2-2, with 7 bases lining up with TRBD2. Per germline, CDR1 SQVTM and CDR2 ANQGSEA. With 4 bases clipped from V and 7 bases from J, the junction kept 6 bases outside the gene matches. The CDR3 is 13 residues long. CDR3 DNA sequence: TGCAGCGTTGGGTTCGGGGGGATCGGGGAGCTGTTTTTT. The encoded protein is CSVGFGGIGELFF.

V is TRBV19 and J is TRBJ2-5, with a weak D call TRBD2 (5 bases). The CDR3 consists of 15 residues. Trimming shortened V by 5 bases and J by 4 bases, and 17 bases separated the two germline ends. Germline loops: CDR1 LNHDA, CDR2 SQIVND (reference sequence). This chain's CDR3 is CASSPGGGRGETQYF. The CDR3 nucleotides are TGTGCCAGTAGTCCCGGAGGTGGGAGAGGAGAGACCCAGTACTTC.

The chain couples TRBV7-3 to TRBJ2-1, with TRBD2 identical over 11 bases. There are 16 residues in the CDR3. V was clipped by 2 bases and J by 7 bases; unmatched bases: 7. Germline V gene sequence: CDR1 SGHTA, CDR2 FQGTGA. This CDR3 is CASSLLGLAGGNEQFF. The DNA of the CDR3 is TGTGCCAGCAGCTTATTGGGGCTAGCGGGAGGTAATGAGCAGTTCTTC.

The V gene is TRBV18, the J gene TRBJ1-6; D is undetermined. Germline V gene lookup returns CDR1 KGHSH and CDR2 LQKENI. Trimming took 5 bases from V and 7 from J, leaving 15 bases between them. The CDR3 totals 15 residues. CDR3 DNA: TGTGCCAGCTCATTTTACGACGCCGGGAATTCACCCCTCCACTTT. Translation gives CASSFYDAGNSPLHF.

The chain couples TRBV4-1 to TRBJ1-1; D not resolved. The CDR3 extends over 16 amino acids. CDR1 is MGHRA and CDR2 is YSYEKL in the germline V gene. The V and J ends lost 3 bases and 0 bases respectively, with 14 bases between them. CDR3 bases: TGCGCCAGCAGCCAGCTGGAGGCGGGTATGAACACTGAAGCTTTCTTT. It specifies CASSQLEAGMNTEAFF.

V gene TRBV5-8 combines with J gene TRBJ1-5, with TRBD1 matching 10 bases. The CDR3 runs to 14 residues. The germline V gene has CDR1 SGHTS and CDR2 YDEGEE. The V and J ends lost 3 bases and 7 bases, in that order; junction bases with no gene match: 4. The CDR3 reads CASSSDRGYQPQHF. The DNA of the CDR3 is TGTGCCAGCAGCTCGGACAGGGGGTACCAGCCCCAGCATTTT.

The rearrangement joins TRBV7-2 to TRBJ2-2; 7 nucleotides agree with TRBD2. This CDR3 region has 16 residues. J lost 5 bases, V lost 6 bases, and 12 bases had no gene match. Germline CDR1 is SGHTA and CDR2 is FQGNSA. In DNA form, the CDR3 reads TGTGCCAGCAGAATAGGGCCTAGCGGTGGAACCGGGGAGCTGTTTTTT. Translating gives CASRIGPSGGTGELFF.

The chain links TRBV28 to TRBJ2-1, with a weak D call TRBD2 (6 bases). Germline CDR1 reads MDHEN; CDR2 reads SYDVKM. The V gene lost 6 bases and the J gene lost 3 bases, with 9 bases spanning the gap. The length of the CDR3 is 13 residues. The CDR3 loop reads CASRRDFYNEQFF. The CDR3 DNA follows: TGTGCCAGCAGGCGGGACTTCTACAATGAGCAGTTCTTC.

V and J are TRBV11-2 and TRBJ1-6; D unresolved. V lost 4 bases to trimming and J lost 7 bases, with 14 bases between them. This CDR3 has 15 amino acids. CDR1 and CDR2 from the germline V gene are SGHAT and FQNNGV. The CDR3 is CASSSSGSGNSPLHF. As DNA, the CDR3 is TGTGCCAGCAGCTCATCAGGCTCCGGCAATTCACCCCTCCACTTT. Together with reference TRBV11-2 and TRBJ1-6, the CDR3 gives the full variable domain: EAGVAQSPRYKIIEKRQSVAFWCNPISGHATLYWYQQILGQGPKLLIQFQNNGVVDDSQLPKDRFSAERLKGVDSTLKIQPAKLEDSAVYLCASSSSGSGNSPLHFGNGTRLTVT.

V usage is TRBV18 and J usage is TRBJ1-4; 7 bases match TRBD1. The V and J ends lost 4 bases and 5 bases, in that order; junction bases with no gene match: 7. Germline V gene lookup returns CDR1 KGHSH and CDR2 LQKENI. There are 15 residues in the CDR3. CDR3 sequence reads: CASSRAGTANEKLFF. The DNA for the CDR3 is TGTGCCAGCTCACGTGCCGGGACAGCAAATGAAAAACTGTTTTTT.

V is TRBV18 and J is TRBJ2-5; 13 positions agree with TRBD2. The length of the CDR3 is 16 residues. CDR1 is KGHSH and CDR2 is LQKENI in the germline V gene. V was clipped by 3 bases and J by 1 base; unmatched bases: 2. CDR3 DNA: TGTGCCAGCTCACCCAGGACTAGCGGGGGCCAAGAGACCCAGTACTTC. Translation gives CASSPRTSGGQETQYF.